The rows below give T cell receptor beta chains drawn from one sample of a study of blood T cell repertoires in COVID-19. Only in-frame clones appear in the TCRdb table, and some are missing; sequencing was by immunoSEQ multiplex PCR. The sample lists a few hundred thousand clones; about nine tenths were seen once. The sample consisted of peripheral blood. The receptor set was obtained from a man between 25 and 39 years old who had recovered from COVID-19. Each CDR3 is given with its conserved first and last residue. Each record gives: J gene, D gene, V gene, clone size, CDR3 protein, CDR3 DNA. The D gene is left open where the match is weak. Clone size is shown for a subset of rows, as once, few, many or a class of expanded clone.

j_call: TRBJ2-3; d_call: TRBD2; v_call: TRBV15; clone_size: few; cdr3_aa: CATSRVLSGGSDTQYF; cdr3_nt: TGTGCCACCAGCAGAGTGTTAAGCGGGGGTTCAGATACGCAGTATTTT
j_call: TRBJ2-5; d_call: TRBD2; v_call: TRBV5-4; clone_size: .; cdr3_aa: CASSRLAPSKETQYF; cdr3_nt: TGTGCCAGCAGCCGACTAGCCCCTTCGAAAGAGACCCAGTACTTC
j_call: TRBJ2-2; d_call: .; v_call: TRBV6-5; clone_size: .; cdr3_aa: CASTPDRFIGELFF; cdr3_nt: TGTGCCAGCACCCCGGACAGATTCATCGGGGAGCTGTTTTTT
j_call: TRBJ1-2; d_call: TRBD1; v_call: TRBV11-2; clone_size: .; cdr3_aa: CASSSGQGNLLNYGYTF; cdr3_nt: TGTGCCAGCAGCTCCGGACAGGGTAACCTCCTTAACTATGGCTACACCTTC
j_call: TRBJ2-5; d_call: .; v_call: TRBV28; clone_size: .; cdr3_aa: CASSLLSRDSGRETQYF; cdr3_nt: TGTGCCAGCAGTTTATTATCGCGGGACTCGGGGCGGGAGACCCAGTACTTC
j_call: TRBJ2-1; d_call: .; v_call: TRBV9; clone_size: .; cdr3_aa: CASSVVWLASGEQFF; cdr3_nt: TGTGCCAGCAGCGTAGTTTGGTTAGCTAGTGGTGAGCAGTTCTTC
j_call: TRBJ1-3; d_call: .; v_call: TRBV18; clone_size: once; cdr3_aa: CASSPRPGEGNTIYF; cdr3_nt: TGTGCCAGCTCACCCAGACCAGGGGAAGGAAACACCATATATTTT
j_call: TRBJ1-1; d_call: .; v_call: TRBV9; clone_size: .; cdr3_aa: CASSVSSGTEAFF; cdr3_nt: TGTGCCAGCAGCGTATCGAGTGGCACTGAAGCTTTCTTT
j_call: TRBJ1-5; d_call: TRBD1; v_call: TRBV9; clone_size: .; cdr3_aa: CASSEGTGSLSQHF; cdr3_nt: TGTGCCAGCAGCGAGGGGACAGGAAGTTTGTCCCAGCATTTT
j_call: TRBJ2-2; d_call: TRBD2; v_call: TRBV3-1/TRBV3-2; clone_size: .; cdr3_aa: CASNLLAGGGTGELFF; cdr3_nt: TGTGCCAGCAACTTACTAGCGGGGGGCGGCACCGGGGAGCTGTTTTTT
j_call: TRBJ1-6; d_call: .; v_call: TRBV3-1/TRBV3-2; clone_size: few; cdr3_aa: CASSQGANSPLHF; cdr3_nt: TGTGCCAGCAGCCAGGGGGCGAATTCACCCCTCCACTTT
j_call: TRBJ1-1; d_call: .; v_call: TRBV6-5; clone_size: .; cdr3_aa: CASSPSTGRNTEAFF; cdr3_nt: TGTGCCAGCAGTCCCTCTACAGGGAGGAACACTGAAGCTTTCTTT
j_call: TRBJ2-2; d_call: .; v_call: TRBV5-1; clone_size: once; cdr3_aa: CASSLNTGELFF; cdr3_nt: TGCGCCAGCAGCCTGAACACCGGGGAGCTGTTTTTT
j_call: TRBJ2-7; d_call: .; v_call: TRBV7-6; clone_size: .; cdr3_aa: CASSFNGGYEQYF; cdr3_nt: TGTGCCAGCAGCTTTAACGGGGGTTACGAGCAGTACTTC
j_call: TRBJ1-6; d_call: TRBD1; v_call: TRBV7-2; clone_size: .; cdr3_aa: CASSLELDRGRHF; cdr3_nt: TGTGCCAGCAGCTTAGAACTGGACAGGGGGAGACACTTT
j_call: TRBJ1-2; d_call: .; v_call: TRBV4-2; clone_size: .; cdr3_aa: CASSQVPTDYGYTF; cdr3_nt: TGTGCCAGCAGCCAAGTCCCGACTGACTATGGCTACACCTTC
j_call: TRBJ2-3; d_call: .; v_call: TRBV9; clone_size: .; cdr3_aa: CASSVAGGASTDTQYF; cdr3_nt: TGTGCCAGCAGCGTAGCTGGGGGGGCTAGCACAGATACGCAGTATTTT
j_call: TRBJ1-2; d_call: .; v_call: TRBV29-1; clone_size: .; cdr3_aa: CSFQPVGEGYTF; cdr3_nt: TGCAGCTTTCAGCCAGTAGGGGAAGGCTACACCTTC
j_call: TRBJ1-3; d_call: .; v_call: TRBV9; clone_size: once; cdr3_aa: CASSVELGDSGNTIYF; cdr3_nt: TGTGCCAGCAGCGTAGAGTTAGGGGACTCTGGAAACACCATATATTTT
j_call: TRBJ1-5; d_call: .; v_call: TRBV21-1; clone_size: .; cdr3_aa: CASSKLVRQGGQPQHF; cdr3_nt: TGTGCCAGCAGCAAATTGGTCCGGCAGGGGGGTCAGCCCCAGCATTTT
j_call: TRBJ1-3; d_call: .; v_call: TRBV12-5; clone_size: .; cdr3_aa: CASGLVNNRATGNTIYF; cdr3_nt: TGTGCTAGTGGTTTGGTAAATAACAGGGCTACTGGAAACACCATATATTTT
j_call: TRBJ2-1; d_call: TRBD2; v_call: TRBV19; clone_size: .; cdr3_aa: CASSILAGGSYNEQFF; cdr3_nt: TGTGCCAGTAGTATACTAGCGGGGGGCTCCTACAATGAGCAGTTCTTC
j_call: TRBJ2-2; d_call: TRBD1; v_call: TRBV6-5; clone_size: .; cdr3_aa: CASKADRITGELFF; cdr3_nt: TGTGCCAGCAAAGCGGACAGGATCACCGGGGAGCTGTTTTTT
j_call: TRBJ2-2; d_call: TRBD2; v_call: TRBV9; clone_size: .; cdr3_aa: CASSVGGTSVGGELFF; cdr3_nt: TGTGCCAGCAGCGTAGGAGGGACTAGCGTTGGCGGGGAGCTGTTTTTT
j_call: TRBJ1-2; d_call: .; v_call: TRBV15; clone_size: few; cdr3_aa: CATSREYNRVYTF; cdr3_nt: TGTGCCACCAGCAGAGAGTACAACAGAGTATACACCTTC
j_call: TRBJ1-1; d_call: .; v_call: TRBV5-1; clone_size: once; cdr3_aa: CASSFTVNTEAFF; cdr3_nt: TGCGCCAGCAGCTTTACAGTGAACACTGAAGCTTTCTTT
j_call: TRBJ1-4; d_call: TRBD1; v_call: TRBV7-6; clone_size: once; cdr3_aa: CASSFDRGHEKLFF; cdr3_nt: TGTGCCAGCAGCTTCGACAGGGGACATGAAAAACTGTTTTTT
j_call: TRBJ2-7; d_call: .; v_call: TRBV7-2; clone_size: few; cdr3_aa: CASSPQLGGFPYEQYF; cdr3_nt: TGTGCCAGCAGCCCGCAGCTTGGGGGGTTTCCCTACGAGCAGTACTTC